These 2 T cell receptor beta chains originate from one sample sequenced in a study of blood T cell repertoires in COVID-19. Method: immunoSEQ multiplex PCR; TCRdb's copy keeps in-frame clones and lacks some. The sample yields about 180,000 clones, approximately 86% seen once. Material: peripheral blood. Receptors were obtained from a woman in her twenties or thirties with active or convalescent COVID-19.

The rearrangement links TRBV7-2 to TRBJ2-4; D is uncertain. The CDR3 runs 15 residues. CDR1 SGHTA and CDR2 FQGNSA come from the germline V gene. The V end lost 1 base, the J end lost 0 bases, and 7 bases lay between the germline ends. CDR3: CASSLGDSAKNIQYF. The CDR3 nucleotides are TGTGCCAGCAGCTTAGGAGACTCAGCCAAAAACATTCAGTACTTC.

The J gene is TRBJ1-1, the V gene TRBV11-2; maybe TRBD1 (6 bases). V lost 1 base to trimming and J lost 5 bases, with 17 bases between them. Germline lookup yields CDR1 SGHAT and CDR2 FQNNGV. This CDR3 comprises 16 residues. CDR3 DNA sequence: TGTGCCAGCAGCTTAGTCGGGGCAGGGGTCGAGACTGAAGCTTTCTTT. This gives the protein CASSLVGAGVETEAFF.